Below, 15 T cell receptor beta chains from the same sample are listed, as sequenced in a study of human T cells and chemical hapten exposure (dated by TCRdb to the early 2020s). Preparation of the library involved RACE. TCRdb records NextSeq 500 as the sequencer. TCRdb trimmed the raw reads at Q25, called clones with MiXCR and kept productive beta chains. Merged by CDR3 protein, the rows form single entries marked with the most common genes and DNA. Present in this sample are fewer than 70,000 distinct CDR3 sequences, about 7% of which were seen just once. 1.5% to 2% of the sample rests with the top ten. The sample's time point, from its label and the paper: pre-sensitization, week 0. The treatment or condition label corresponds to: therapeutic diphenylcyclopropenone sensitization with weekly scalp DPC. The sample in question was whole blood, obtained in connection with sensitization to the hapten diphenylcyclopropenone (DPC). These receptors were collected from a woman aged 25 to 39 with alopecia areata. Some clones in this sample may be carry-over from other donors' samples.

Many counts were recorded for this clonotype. The CDR3 is CASSSGTGRRKLFF. CDR3 nucleotide sequence: TGTGCCAGCAGTTCCGGGACAGGCCGACGAAAACTGTTTTTT. V and J are TRBV12-3 or TRBV12-4 and TRBJ1-4, with TRBD1 identical over 8 bases. The CDR3 is made up of 14 amino acids. Trimming cost V 4 bases and J 10 bases; bases outside gene matches: 8.

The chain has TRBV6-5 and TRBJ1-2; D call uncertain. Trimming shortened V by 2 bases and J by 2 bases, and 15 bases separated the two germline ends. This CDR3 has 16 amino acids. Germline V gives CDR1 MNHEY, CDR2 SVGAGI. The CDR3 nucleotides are TGTGCCAGCAGTTACGGTGCGGGCAGGTTGAACTATGGCTACACCTTC. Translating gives CASSYGAGRLNYGYTF.

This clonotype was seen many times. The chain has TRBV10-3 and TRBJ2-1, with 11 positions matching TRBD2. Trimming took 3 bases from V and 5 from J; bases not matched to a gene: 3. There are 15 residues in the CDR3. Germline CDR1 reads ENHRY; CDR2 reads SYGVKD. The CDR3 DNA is TGTGCCATCAGTGAAGGGACTAGCGGCCACAATGAGCAGTTCTTC. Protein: CAISEGTSGHNEQFF.

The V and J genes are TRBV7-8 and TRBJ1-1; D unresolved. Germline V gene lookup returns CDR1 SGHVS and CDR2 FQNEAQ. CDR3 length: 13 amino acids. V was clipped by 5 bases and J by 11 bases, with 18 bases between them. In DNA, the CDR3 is TGTGCCAGCAGCCCCAGGACGGCTTTCGAGGCTTTCTTT. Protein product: CASSPRTAFEAFF.

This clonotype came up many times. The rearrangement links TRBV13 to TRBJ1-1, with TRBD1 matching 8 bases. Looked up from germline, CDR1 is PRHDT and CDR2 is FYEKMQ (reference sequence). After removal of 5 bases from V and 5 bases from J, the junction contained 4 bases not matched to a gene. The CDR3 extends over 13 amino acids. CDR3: CASSRRTGTEAFF. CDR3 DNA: TGTGCCAGCAGCCGACGGACAGGGACTGAAGCTTTCTTT.

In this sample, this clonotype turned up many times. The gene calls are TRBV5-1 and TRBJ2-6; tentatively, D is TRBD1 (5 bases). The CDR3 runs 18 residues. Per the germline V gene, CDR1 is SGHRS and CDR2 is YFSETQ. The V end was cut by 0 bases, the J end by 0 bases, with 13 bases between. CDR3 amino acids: CASSLVLGRFSGANVLTF. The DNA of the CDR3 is TGCGCCAGCAGCTTGGTTCTGGGGCGCTTCTCTGGGGCCAACGTCCTGACTTTC.

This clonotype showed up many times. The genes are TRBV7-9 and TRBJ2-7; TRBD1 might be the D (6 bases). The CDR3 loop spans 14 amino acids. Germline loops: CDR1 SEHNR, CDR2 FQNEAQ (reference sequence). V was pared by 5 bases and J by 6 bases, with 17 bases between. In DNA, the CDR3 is TGTGCCAGCAGCGACAGGACAGCTGCCGGCGAGCAGTACTTC. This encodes CASSDRTAAGEQYF.

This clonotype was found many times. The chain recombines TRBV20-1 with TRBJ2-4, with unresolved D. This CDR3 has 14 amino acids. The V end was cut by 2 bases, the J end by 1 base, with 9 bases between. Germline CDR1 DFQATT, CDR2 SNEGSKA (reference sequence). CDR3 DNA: TGCAGTGCTAGATTTCAGAAGGCCAAAAACATTCAGTACTTC. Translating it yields CSARFQKAKNIQYF.

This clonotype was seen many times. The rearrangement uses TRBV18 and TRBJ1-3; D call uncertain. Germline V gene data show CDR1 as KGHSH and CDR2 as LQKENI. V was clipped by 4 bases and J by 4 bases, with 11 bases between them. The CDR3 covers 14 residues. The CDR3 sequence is CASSRLETGNTIYF. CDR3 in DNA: TGTGCCAGCTCACGGCTCGAGACAGGAAACACCATATATTTT.

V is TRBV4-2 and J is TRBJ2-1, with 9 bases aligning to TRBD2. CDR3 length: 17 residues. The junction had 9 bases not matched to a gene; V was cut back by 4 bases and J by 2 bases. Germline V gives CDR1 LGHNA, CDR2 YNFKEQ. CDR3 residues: CASSPGSGGATYNEQFF. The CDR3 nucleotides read TGTGCCAGCAGCCCTGGTAGCGGGGGCGCGACCTACAATGAGCAGTTCTTC.

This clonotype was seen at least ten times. CDR3 nucleotides: TGTGCCAGCAGCCCGAGAAGAGAGACCCAGTACTTC. Its translation is CASSPRRETQYF. The rearrangement joins TRBV7-9 to TRBJ2-5; no clear D. CDR3 length equals 12 residues. The germline gives CDR1 SEHNR, CDR2 FQNEAQ (reference sequence). V was pared by 5 bases and J by 4 bases, with 8 bases between.

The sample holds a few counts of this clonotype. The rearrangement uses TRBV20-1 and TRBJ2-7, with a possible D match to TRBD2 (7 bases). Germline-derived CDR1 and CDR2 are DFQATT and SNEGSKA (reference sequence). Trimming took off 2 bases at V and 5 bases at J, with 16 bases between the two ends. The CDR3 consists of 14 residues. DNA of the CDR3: TGCAGTGCTAGATCGGGCGAGGGGGGGAACGAGCAGTACTTC. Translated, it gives CSARSGEGGNEQYF.

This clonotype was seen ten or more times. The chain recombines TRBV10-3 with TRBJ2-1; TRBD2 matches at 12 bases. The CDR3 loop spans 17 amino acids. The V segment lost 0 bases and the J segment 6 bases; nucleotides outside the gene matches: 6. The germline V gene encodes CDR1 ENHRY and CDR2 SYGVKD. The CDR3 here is CAISESSSGGAVNEQFF. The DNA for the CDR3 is TGTGCCATCAGTGAGTCGTCTAGCGGGGGGGCGGTCAATGAGCAGTTCTTC.

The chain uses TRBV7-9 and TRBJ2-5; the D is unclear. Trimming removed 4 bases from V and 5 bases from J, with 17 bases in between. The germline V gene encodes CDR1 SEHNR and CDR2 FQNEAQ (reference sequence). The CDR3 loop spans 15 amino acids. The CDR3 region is CASSYSRRESETQYF. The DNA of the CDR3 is TGTGCCAGCAGCTACTCTAGGCGCGAATCGGAGACCCAGTACTTC.

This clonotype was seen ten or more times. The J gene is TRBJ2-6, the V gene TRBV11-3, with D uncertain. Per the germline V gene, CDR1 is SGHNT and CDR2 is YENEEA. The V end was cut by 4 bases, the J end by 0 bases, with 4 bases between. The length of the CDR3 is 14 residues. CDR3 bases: TGTGCCAGCAGCTCGGGCTCTGGGGCCAACGTCCTGACTTTC. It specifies CASSSGSGANVLTF.